This entry is about one T cell receptor beta chain. Its cognate antigen is unknown. This CDR3 contains 16 residues. Between the trimmed V and J ends, which lost 4 bases and 1 base, there was a span of 16 bases. Germline values: CDR1 SGDLS, CDR2 YYNGEE. The entry originates in a study of T cells in Graves' hyperthyroidism and ophthalmopathy. Overall study results and limits: Most clonotypes expanded in thyroid above 0.001 were likewise present in blood. Through a model of 13 V-J features, ophthalmopathy was separated from stable hyperthyroidism.

Patients having uncontrolled infection, another autoimmune disease, pregnancy or lactation were not included. The blood was taken when hyperthyroidism was first diagnosed, before any ophthalmopathy symptoms showed up. Amplification of TCR beta CDR3 regions used RNA as the template. Using the HTBI primer set, a first-round RT-PCR was run on the TCR CDR3. TCRdb analysed the multiplex PCR reads with MiXCR anew, one entry per CDR3 protein. Here the sample spans 250,000 to 300,000 distinct CDR3 sequences, 10% to 15% being singletons. Sequenced sample: blood. This TCR was sampled from a woman under 40 with Graves' hyperthyroidism that later progressed to Graves' ophthalmopathy. This chain joins TRBV9 and TRBJ2-3; the D gene is possibly TRBD2 (7 bases). CDR3 nucleotides: TGTGCCAGCAGCCCCTGGGGGGGCCGGGGCACAGATACGCAGTATTTT. It translates to CASSPWGGRGTDTQYF.